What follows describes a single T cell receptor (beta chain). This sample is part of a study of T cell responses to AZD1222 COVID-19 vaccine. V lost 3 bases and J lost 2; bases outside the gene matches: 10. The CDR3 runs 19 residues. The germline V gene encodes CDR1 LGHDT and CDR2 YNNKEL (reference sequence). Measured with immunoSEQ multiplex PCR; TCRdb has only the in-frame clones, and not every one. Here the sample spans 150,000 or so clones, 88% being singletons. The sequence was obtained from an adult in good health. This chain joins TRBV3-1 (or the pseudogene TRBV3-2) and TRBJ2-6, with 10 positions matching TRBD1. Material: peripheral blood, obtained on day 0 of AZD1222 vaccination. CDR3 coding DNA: TGTGCCAGCAGCCAGGATCCGGTCGGACAGGGGGCTGGGGCCAACGTCCTGACTTTC. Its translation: CASSQDPVGQGAGANVLTF.